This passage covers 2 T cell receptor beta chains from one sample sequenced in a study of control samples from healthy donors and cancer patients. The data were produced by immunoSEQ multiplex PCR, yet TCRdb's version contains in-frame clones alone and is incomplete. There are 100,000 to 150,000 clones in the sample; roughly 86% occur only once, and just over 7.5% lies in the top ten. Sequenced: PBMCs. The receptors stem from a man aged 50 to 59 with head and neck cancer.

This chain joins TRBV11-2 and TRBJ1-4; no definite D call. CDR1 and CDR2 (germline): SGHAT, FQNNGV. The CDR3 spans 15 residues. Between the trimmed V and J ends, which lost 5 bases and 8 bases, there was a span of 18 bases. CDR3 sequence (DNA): TGTGCCAGCAGCCCCGCCGCGGAAAGGAGAGAAAAACTGTTTTTT. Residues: CASSPAAERREKLFF.

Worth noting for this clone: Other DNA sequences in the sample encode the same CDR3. The CDR3 bases are TGTGCCACCAGCCGCGGGGGGACTGAAGCTTTCTTT. This translates into CATSRGGTEAFF. The chain has TRBV15 and TRBJ1-1; the D gene is possibly TRBD1 (5 bases). The CDR3 has 12 amino acids. V was shortened by 5 bases and J by 5 bases, with 9 bases between the two germline ends. CDR1 is LNHNV, CDR2 YYDKDF, per germline (reference sequence). Complete variable domain (other parts from reference TRBV15 and TRBJ1-1): DAMVIQNPRYQVTQFGKPVTLSCSQTLNHNVMYWYQQKSSQAPKLLFHYYDKDFNNEADTPDNFQSRRPNTSFCFLDIRSPGLGDTAMYLCATSRGGTEAFFGQGTRLTVV.